This T cell receptor (beta chain) stems from a study of T cell repertoires in cytomegalovirus infection (dated by TCRdb to between 2017 and 2020). Looking at the study overall: Recently identified HLA-C-restricted CMV epitopes, whose presentation resists viral immunomodulation, were targeted by peptide stimulations together with well-studied HLA-B-restricted epitopes. Donor HLA type was relevant to the analysis, because carriage of CMV infection together with the matching HLA type was indicated by public TCR beta signatures.

These reads were obtained on an Illumina HiSeq 1500. TCRdb reran the public reads through fastp at Q25 and MiXCR, keeping productive beta chains. Each entry is one CDR3 protein sequence, shown with its most common DNA and genes. This sample gives around 230,000 distinct CDR3 sequences in total; 35% to 40% of them show up just once. The top ten clonotypes cover approximately 59% of the sample. The investigation overall reported the following: Carriers of CMV infection plus the relevant HLA type were discriminated by the cumulative frequency of public TCR beta family members in the study cohort and in an independent approximately 340-donor cohort. In the ex vivo response, HLA-C-restricted CMV-specific TCR beta clonotypes were dominant, and in two of eight donors the single most frequent clonotype came from this HLA-C-restricted group.

This clonotype was detected only a few times. No antigen is known for it. Base qualities are missing; no much larger clone stands one base away. The label giving this sample's treatment or condition can be read as: in vitro stimulation with specific CMV peptide epitopes to enrich CMV-specific T cells. The CDR3 has 13 amino acids, counting the end cysteine and phenylalanine. Only CDR3 DNA remains: 39 bases, in frame from the first base. According to the germline V gene, CDR1 reads MDHEN and CDR2 reads SYDVKM. Between the V and J ends, shortened by 5 bases and 0 bases respectively, the junction contains 8 bases.

Sequencing was performed on CD8+ T cells from cultured PBMCs, taken from culture after CMV antigen stimulation. The source of this sequence is a human donor in good health (CMV status not recorded). Some clones in this sample may be carry-over from other donors' samples. The V gene is TRBV28 and the J gene is TRBJ2-7; no D gene call is confident. The nucleotide sequence is given as TGTGCCAGCAGTCTCCAAAGCTCCTACGAGCAGTACTTC. It specifies CASSLQSSYEQYF.